The 27 T cell receptor beta chains below come from one sample, sequenced in a study of T cell responses to AZD1222 COVID-19 vaccine. Sequenced by immunoSEQ multiplex PCR; TCRdb stores in-frame clones only, minus some. The table includes tens of thousands of clones, around 90% detected once. The sample here was peripheral blood, taken on day 0 of AZD1222 vaccination. The receptors originated from an adult in good health.

V gene TRBV6-5 combines with J gene TRBJ1-4; 7 bases are a match to TRBD1. The CDR3 is made up of 15 amino acids. Germline CDR1 is MNHEY and CDR2 is SVGAGI. The J segment lost 11 bases and the V segment lost 6 bases, leaving 15 bases of the junction unmatched. The CDR3 region is CASRDTGAALEKLFF. CDR3 sequence (DNA): TGTGCCAGCAGGGACACAGGGGCCGCCCTCGAGAAACTGTTTTTT.

The gene calls are TRBV28 and TRBJ2-3; D not certain. The germline V gene has CDR1 MDHEN and CDR2 SYDVKM. V lost 6 bases and J 5 bases, leaving 15 bases between the germline ends. The CDR3 spans 14 residues. Here the CDR3 reads CASRTQAVGDTQYF. CDR3 DNA sequence: TGTGCCAGCAGGACCCAGGCGGTGGGAGATACGCAGTATTTT.

V and J are TRBV2 and TRBJ1-2; 8 bases are shared with TRBD1. This CDR3 is 11 amino acids long. V shed 10 bases, J shed 6 bases, and the junction held 4 bases outside the gene matches. Germline assignment: CDR1 SNHLY and CDR2 FYNNEI. DNA for the CDR3: TGTGCCATCCAGGGGGCAAATGGCTACACCTTC. Translation: CAIQGANGYTF.

CDR3 coding DNA: TGTGCCAGCTGTAGTCAGGGACAGGGTGATGAAAAACTGTTTTTT. It translates to CASCSQGQGDEKLFF. This chain uses TRBV28 with TRBJ1-4; 9 bases are shared with TRBD1. The CDR3 runs to 15 residues. V lost 8 bases and J lost 6; bases outside the gene matches: 10. The germline gives CDR1 MDHEN, CDR2 SYDVKM.

V and J are TRBV5-8 and TRBJ2-3; 8 nucleotides match TRBD1. The CDR3 consists of 16 residues. The V gene end was trimmed by 2 bases and the J gene end by 2 bases; junction bases not matched to a gene: 7. Germline CDR1 SGHTS, CDR2 YDEGEE. CDR3 DNA sequence: TGTGCCAGCAGCTTTGACAGGGGAGGATTCACAGATACGCAGTATTTT. Translating it yields CASSFDRGGFTDTQYF. The entire variable domain, with the rest obtained from reference TRBV5-8 and TRBJ2-3, is as follows: EAGVTQSPTHLIKTRGQQATLRCSPISGHTSVYWYQQALGLGLQFLLWYDEGEERNRGNFPPRFSGRQFPNYSSELNVNALELEDSALYLCASSFDRGGFTDTQYFGPGTRLTVL.

The CDR3 sequence: CASSPDSSSYNEQFF. CDR3 in DNA: TGTGCCAGCAGCCCGGACAGCAGCTCCTACAATGAGCAGTTCTTC. The V call is TRBV7-2, the J call TRBJ2-1; weak D call: TRBD1 (6 bases). Germline lookup yields CDR1 SGHTA and CDR2 FQGNSA. CDR3 size: 15 residues. Between the trimmed V and J ends, which lost 5 bases and 0 bases, there was a span of 11 bases.

The genes are TRBV5-4 and TRBJ1-4; D not certain. Trimming cost V 0 bases and J 8 bases, with 11 bases left between them. CDR3 length: 14 amino acids. Germline V CDR1 and CDR2: SGHNT, YYREEE (reference sequence). The chain's CDR3 is CASSLASTGEKLFF. CDR3 coding DNA: TGTGCCAGCAGCTTGGCCTCGACGGGGGAAAAACTGTTTTTT.

This clone was seen just once. This sequence joins TRBV29-1 and TRBJ2-1, with a possible D match to TRBD2 (6 bases). V was pared by 4 bases and J by 15 bases, with 13 bases between. The CDR3 runs to 10 residues. Germline assignment: CDR1 SQVTM and CDR2 ANQGSEA. CDR3 residues: CSVVGRGLFF. CDR3 coding DNA: TGCAGCGTTGTGGGGCGGGGTCTGTTCTTC.

The V gene is TRBV21-1, the J gene TRBJ2-7; TRBD1 is taken as the D call from the table, unchecked against the DNA. TRBV21-1 is a listed pseudogene. The CDR3 is 13 amino acids. The CDR3 here is CASSKDRGHEQYF. The CDR3 DNA reads TGTGCCAGCAGCAAAGACAGGGGCCACGAGCAGTACTTC.

V and J are TRBV30 and TRBJ1-1, with 10 bases lining up with TRBD1. The germline V gene encodes CDR1 GTSNPN and CDR2 SVGIG (reference sequence). V shed 1 base, J shed 7 bases, and the junction held 18 bases outside the gene matches. This CDR3 has 18 residues. The CDR3 loop reads CAWSGLLRDRGGGNEAFF. CDR3 nucleotide sequence: TGTGCCTGGAGTGGCTTACTCCGGGACAGGGGCGGGGGGAATGAAGCTTTCTTT.

The CDR3 spells CASSLGFGRDYGYTF. The CDR3 DNA reads TGCGCCAGCAGCTTGGGTTTTGGCAGGGACTATGGCTACACCTTC. The chain uses TRBV5-1 and TRBJ1-2, with a weak D call TRBD1 (5 bases). The CDR3 is 15 amino acids. The V gene's germline CDR1 is SGHRS and CDR2 YFSETQ. Trimming took 0 bases from V and 3 from J, leaving 12 bases between them.

This clone was counted once. The chain couples TRBV18 to TRBJ2-5, with 7 bases aligning to TRBD1. Germline V gives CDR1 KGHSH, CDR2 LQKENI. This CDR3 has 14 amino acids. The ends lost 3 bases at V and 4 bases at J; junction bases unmatched: 5. CDR3 DNA sequence: TGTGCCAGCTCACCTGGGCCAGGGGGAGAGACCCAGTACTTC. This gives the protein CASSPGPGGETQYF.

The chain is built from TRBV29-1 and TRBJ2-1; 9 bases line up with TRBD2. This CDR3 comprises 14 residues. The germline V gene has CDR1 SQVTM and CDR2 ANQGSEA. Trimming took 5 bases from V and 4 from J; bases not matched to a gene: 6. The CDR3 DNA sequence: TGCAGCGTTTCCCTCACTAGCGGGTACAATGAGCAGTTCTTC. This encodes CSVSLTSGYNEQFF.

The genes are TRBV7-9 and TRBJ2-2; 10 bases line up with TRBD1. The germline gives CDR1 SEHNR, CDR2 FQNEAQ (reference sequence). The CDR3 covers 17 residues. V was pared by 3 bases and J by 7 bases, with 11 bases of the junction left unmatched. The CDR3 sequence: CASSFPVGTGDSGELFF. The CDR3, as DNA: TGTGCCAGCAGCTTTCCGGTAGGGACAGGGGATAGCGGGGAGCTGTTTTTT.

The genes are TRBV6-5 and TRBJ1-2, with 8 positions matching TRBD1. Germline V CDR1 and CDR2: MNHEY, SVGAGI. V gave up 2 bases and J gave up 4 bases; unmatched junction bases: 6. This CDR3 comprises 15 residues. CDR3 bases: TGTGCCAGCAGTTACGGGCAGGGGGCGTCCTATGGCTACACCTTC. Its translation: CASSYGQGASYGYTF.

The rearrangement joins TRBV4-3 to TRBJ1-2, with D perhaps TRBD1 (5 bases). Between the trimmed V and J ends, which lost 0 bases and 4 bases, there was a span of 12 bases. CDR3 length: 15 residues. The germline V gene has CDR1 LGHNA and CDR2 YSLEER. The CDR3 nucleotides are TGCGCCAGCAGCCAAGATGGGGGGGGAGGCTATGGCTACACCTTC. Translating gives CASSQDGGGGYGYTF.

CDR3 residues: CASSQDTGPSTNYGYTF. The CDR3 DNA sequence: TGCGCCAGCAGCCAAGATACAGGGCCCTCAACTAACTATGGCTACACCTTC. V and J are TRBV4-3 and TRBJ1-2; TRBD1 is a possible D gene (6 bases). The CDR3 runs to 17 residues. Germline V gene lookup returns CDR1 LGHNA and CDR2 YSLEER. V lost 0 bases, J lost 0 bases, and 14 bases lay in between.

The rearrangement joins TRBV28 to TRBJ1-2; 7 positions match TRBD1. CDR1 and CDR2 (germline): MDHEN, SYDVKM. The trim removed 5 bases at V and 4 bases at J, leaving 10 bases unmatched. CDR3 length: 15 residues. CDR3 nucleotides: TGTGCCAGCAGTCCGACCCCCACAGGGGTCTATGGCTACACCTTC. Protein: CASSPTPTGVYGYTF.

The chain is built from TRBV3-1 (or the pseudogene TRBV3-2) and TRBJ1-2; D gene unclear. There are 11 residues in the CDR3. CDR1 is LGHDT, CDR2 YNNKEL, per germline (reference sequence). V gave up 1 base and J gave up 10 bases, with 7 bases separating them. The CDR3 loop is CASSQAAVYTF. As DNA, the CDR3 is TGTGCCAGCAGCCAAGCGGCTGTCTACACCTTC.

This clone was picked up a small number of times. V and J are TRBV28 and TRBJ1-4, with 8 bases identical to TRBD1. V dropped 6 bases and J dropped 13; count of bases not matched to a gene: 1. Per germline, CDR1 MDHEN and CDR2 SYDVKM. The CDR3 extends over 10 amino acids. The CDR3 sequence is CASRGTGLFF. In DNA, the CDR3 is TGTGCCAGCAGGGGGACAGGACTGTTTTTT.

This clone was seen once. This chain links TRBV3-1 (or the pseudogene TRBV3-2) with TRBJ2-1; a weak D match, TRBD2 (6 bases). Germline V gives CDR1 LGHDT, CDR2 YNNKEL (reference sequence). This CDR3 has 16 amino acids. The ends were cut back, 3 bases at V and 0 bases at J, with 12 bases in the middle. CDR3 coding DNA: TGTGCCAGCAGCCACGGGACTCGCAGCTCCTACAATGAGCAGTTCTTC. Translated: CASSHGTRSSYNEQFF.

This chain connects TRBV5-5 to TRBJ1-3, with a weak D call TRBD1 (6 bases). The CDR3 covers 16 residues. The V end lost 4 bases, the J end lost 1 base, and 15 bases lay between the germline ends. Germline V gives CDR1 SGHKS, CDR2 YYEKEE (reference sequence). Here the CDR3 DNA reads TGTGCCAGCAGCCCGCAACAGGGAACATCTGGAAACACCATATATTTT. It is translated as CASSPQQGTSGNTIYF.

The CDR3 DNA is TGCGCCAGCAGCGAGTTAGGGACAGGGGTTCGTGAAAAACTGTTTTTT. This encodes CASSELGTGVREKLFF. J is TRBJ1-4 and V is TRBV5-1, with TRBD1 matching over 10 bases. V trimming: 4 bases; J trimming: 7 bases; junction bases outside the gene matches: 10. Germline V gives CDR1 SGHRS, CDR2 YFSETQ. This CDR3 is 16 amino acids long.

J is TRBJ2-7 and V is TRBV5-1; possibly TRBD1 for D (6 bases). The CDR3 extends over 14 amino acids. CDR1 is SGHRS, CDR2 YFSETQ, per germline. V gave up 2 bases and J gave up 2 bases, with 11 bases separating them. CDR3 bases: TGCGCCAGCAGCTTCACGGACAGAACCTACGAGCAGTACTTC. Protein: CASSFTDRTYEQYF.

CDR3 in amino acids: CASSSGQGSYGYTF. CDR3 DNA: TGTGCCAGCAGCTCTGGACAGGGAAGCTATGGCTACACCTTC. V and J are TRBV5-4 and TRBJ1-2; 8 bases are a match to TRBD1. CDR3 length equals 14 residues. In germline, CDR1 is SGHNT, CDR2 YYREEE (reference sequence). Losses at the gene ends were 3 bases for V and 4 bases for J; bases not matched to a gene: 5.

This chain uses TRBV5-6 with TRBJ1-1; D ambiguous. The CDR3 length is 14 residues. Germline CDR1 reads SGHDT; CDR2 reads YYEEEE. The V end lost 3 bases, the J end lost 3 bases, and 12 bases lay between the germline ends. The CDR3 sequence is CASSSPIRDTEAFF. Written as DNA, the CDR3 is TGTGCCAGCAGCTCTCCGATAAGGGACACTGAAGCTTTCTTT.

The V call is TRBV5-8, the J call TRBJ1-6, with TRBD1 matching 7 bases. In germline, CDR1 is SGHTS, CDR2 YDEGEE. The CDR3 has 15 residues. V gave up 2 bases and J gave up 9 bases; unmatched junction bases: 8. In DNA form, the CDR3 reads TGTGCCAGCAGCTTTAGGGGACAGCCGAGTTCACCCCTCCACTTT. Its translation: CASSFRGQPSSPLHF.